The 21 T cell receptor beta chains below were found in one sample sequenced in a study of Ad26.COV2.S vaccination and SARS-CoV-2 variants. The treatment denotes: over 15 received Ad26.COV2.S at low or high dose, single or two shots; about five received placebo; per-sample allocation not given. Specimens were obtained on day 63 following the first vaccine or placebo injection. The method was immunoSEQ multiplex PCR; TCRdb's version includes in-frame clones alone and lacks a portion of them. The sample records some 300,000 clones, roughly 86% being singletons. The sequencing here drew on peripheral blood, taken in a trial of Ad26.COV2.S vaccine versus placebo. All receptors derive from a person between 18 and 65 years old who received the Ad26.COV2.S COVID-19 vaccine or a placebo.

V and J are TRBV6-1 and TRBJ2-1; D is ambiguous. V lost 2 bases, J lost 2 bases, and 10 bases lay in between. The CDR3 consists of 15 residues. The germline gives CDR1 MNHNS, CDR2 SASEGT. The CDR3 here is CASSEYPLTYNEQFF. CDR3 in DNA: TGTGCCAGCAGTGAATATCCGCTAACCTACAATGAGCAGTTCTTC.

This chain joins TRBV14 and TRBJ1-3; D call uncertain. V was shortened by 1 base and J by 9 bases, with 7 bases between the two germline ends. There are 12 residues in the CDR3. CDR1 SGHDN and CDR2 FVKESK come from the germline V gene. The CDR3 is CASSQGRSTIYF. DNA of the CDR3: TGTGCCAGCAGCCAAGGAAGGAGCACCATATATTTT. Drawing the rest from reference TRBV14 and TRBJ1-3, the complete variable domain is EAGVTQFPSHSVIEKGQTVTLRCDPISGHDNLYWYRRVMGKEIKFLLHFVKESKQDESGMPNNRFLAERTGGTYSTLKVQPAELEDSGVYFCASSQGRSTIYFGEGSWLTVV.

The J gene is TRBJ2-3, the V gene TRBV6-2 or TRBV6-3, with a possible D match to TRBD1 (5 bases). The CDR3 has 16 amino acids. Germline V CDR1 and CDR2: MNHEY, SVGEGT. V was shortened by 0 bases and J by 2 bases, with 12 bases between the two germline ends. As DNA, the CDR3 is TGTGCCAGCAGTTACTCGGCAGGGTACACCACAGATACGCAGTATTTT. Encoded protein: CASSYSAGYTTDTQYF.

This rearrangement joins TRBV4-3 to TRBJ1-2; possible D gene TRBD1, 6 bases. V dropped 3 bases and J dropped 8 bases, with 13 bases sitting between them. The CDR3 loop spans 13 amino acids. The germline gives CDR1 LGHNA, CDR2 YSLEER. The CDR3 loop is CASSQQGRFGYTF. The CDR3 DNA sequence: TGCGCCAGCAGCCAGCAGGGGCGCTTCGGCTACACCTTC.

A word on this clone: At the DNA level, this CDR3 is encoded by other sequences in the same sample as well. The chain is built from TRBV11-2 and TRBJ2-2, with unresolved D. CDR1 and CDR2 (germline): SGHAT, FQNNGV. Trimming removed 5 bases from V and 5 bases from J, with 6 bases in between. This CDR3 has 12 residues. CDR3 nucleotides: TGTGCCAGCAGCCTCTTTACCGGGGAGCTGTTTTTT. Translation gives CASSLFTGELFF.

In DNA, the CDR3 is TGTGCCAGCAGTATCGGTAGCGGGGGCACAGATACGCAGTATTTT. As protein: CASSIGSGGTDTQYF. This chain links TRBV2 with TRBJ2-3, with 8 bases that match TRBD2. The CDR3 contains 15 residues. Germline V gene data show CDR1 as SNHLY and CDR2 as FYNNEI. V was clipped by 5 bases and J by 1 base; unmatched bases: 5.

This sequence joins TRBV29-1 and TRBJ1-2; D remains ambiguous. Germline CDR1 reads SQVTM; CDR2 reads ANQGSEA. Trimming removed 7 bases at V and 8 bases at J, with 14 bases between. The CDR3 is made up of 11 amino acids. CDR3 sequence: CSGEGLQGYTF. CDR3 sequence (DNA): TGCAGCGGCGAAGGGTTGCAAGGCTACACCTTC. The full variable domain, rest sourced from reference TRBV29-1 and TRBJ1-2, is SAVISQKPSRDICQRGTSLTIQCQVDSQVTMMFWYRQQPGQSLTLIATANQGSEATYESGFVIDKFPISRPNLTFSTLTVSNMSPEDSSIYLCSGEGLQGYTFGSGTRLTVV.

This clone was detected only a few times. The rearrangement joins TRBV11-2 to TRBJ2-3; TRBD2 aligns across 8 bases. The V segment lost 0 bases and the J segment 2 bases; nucleotides outside the gene matches: 7. This CDR3 region has 17 residues. Germline V lookup: CDR1 SGHAT, CDR2 FQNNGV. The CDR3 protein is CASSLDVRGANTDTQYF. In nucleotides, the CDR3 is TGTGCCAGCAGCTTAGATGTGCGGGGGGCAAACACAGATACGCAGTATTTT.

The chain has TRBV19 and TRBJ1-4; TRBD1 agrees at 7 bases. Per germline, CDR1 LNHDA and CDR2 SQIVND (reference sequence). V lost 6 bases and J lost 7; bases outside the gene matches: 17. The CDR3 spans 17 residues. Here the CDR3 reads CASSVTFSSGQFEKLFF. CDR3 nucleotide sequence: TGTGCCAGTAGCGTAACCTTTTCTTCGGGACAGTTTGAAAAACTGTTTTTT.

This chain joins TRBV7-9 and TRBJ2-7, with D possibly matching TRBD2 (6 bases). The CDR3 is 12 amino acids. Germline V gives CDR1 SEHNR, CDR2 FQNEAQ (reference sequence). Trimming left V 5 bases short and J 7 bases short, with 12 bases between. For the CDR3, the DNA is TGTGCCAGCAGCCCCGGGGGACTTGAGCAGTACTTC. This sequence encodes CASSPGGLEQYF. Variable domain in full (rest from reference TRBV7-9 and TRBJ2-7): DTGVSQNPRHKITKRGQNVTFRCDPISEHNRLYWYRQTLGQGPEFLTYFQNEAQLEKSRLLSDRFSAERPKGSFSTLEIQRTEQGDSAMYLCASSPGGLEQYFGPGTRLTVT.

This chain connects TRBV9 to TRBJ1-6; possible D gene TRBD1, 5 bases. This CDR3 comprises 16 residues. Deletions cut 2 bases from V and 5 bases from J, with 14 bases between. CDR1 SGDLS and CDR2 YYNGEE come from the germline V gene. The CDR3 reads CASSVSDSRNNSPLHF. In DNA, the CDR3 is TGTGCCAGCAGCGTCTCCGACAGCCGTAATAATTCACCCCTCCACTTT.

V usage is TRBV3-1 (or the pseudogene TRBV3-2) and J usage is TRBJ2-1, with 8 bases lining up with TRBD2. Unmatched junction bases numbered 5, after V lost 3 bases and J lost 4 bases. The CDR3 consists of 15 residues. Germline V gene sequence: CDR1 LGHDT, CDR2 YNNKEL (reference sequence). DNA of the CDR3: TGTGCCAGCAGCCAGGGCGGGGGGACTTACAATGAGCAGTTCTTC. This gives the protein CASSQGGGTYNEQFF.

The chain's CDR3 is CASSLDVGEKLFF. The CDR3 coding sequence is TGTGCCAGCAGCTTGGACGTGGGTGAAAAACTGTTTTTT. The V gene is TRBV5-6, the J gene TRBJ1-4; D not resolved. The CDR3 loop spans 13 amino acids. Germline assignment: CDR1 SGHDT and CDR2 YYEEEE. V was clipped by 0 bases and J by 7 bases, with 7 bases between them.

The table lists this clone with a few counts. The CDR3 nucleotides are TGTGCCAGTAGCCTGGGACAGGGACGAAACAATGAGCAGTTCTTC. This sequence encodes CASSLGQGRNNEQFF. This chain connects TRBV19 to TRBJ2-1, with TRBD1 matching over 9 bases. Germline V gives CDR1 LNHDA, CDR2 SQIVND (reference sequence). This CDR3 is built from 15 residues. J was trimmed by 5 bases and V by 6 bases; bases with no gene match: 8.

The V and J genes are TRBV5-1 and TRBJ1-2; D might be TRBD1 (5 bases). Germline CDR1 reads SGHRS; CDR2 reads YFSETQ. The CDR3 spans 13 residues. V was trimmed by 4 bases and J by 2 bases, leaving 9 bases between them. In nucleotides, the CDR3 is TGCGCCAGCAGCCTCAGGGAAAACTATGGCTACACCTTC. As protein: CASSLRENYGYTF.

V and J are TRBV18 and TRBJ2-5; D might be TRBD1 (5 bases). The V end was cut by 4 bases, the J end by 1 base, with 10 bases between. There are 14 residues in the CDR3. CDR1 KGHSH and CDR2 LQKENI come from the germline V gene. CDR3 amino acids: CASSQGATQETQYF. As DNA, the CDR3 is TGTGCCAGCTCACAAGGGGCTACCCAAGAGACCCAGTACTTC.

This chain joins TRBV28 and TRBJ1-6; 8 nucleotides align to TRBD1. This CDR3 has 15 residues. The V gene's germline CDR1 is MDHEN and CDR2 SYDVKM. With V trimmed by 5 bases and J by 10 bases, 10 bases remained unmatched. CDR3 sequence reads: CASSTPTGAGSPLHF. DNA of the CDR3: TGTGCCAGCAGTACTCCGACAGGGGCCGGATCACCCCTCCACTTT.

J is TRBJ2-7 and V is TRBV7-9; D might be TRBD1 (6 bases). The V gene lost 4 bases and the J gene lost 6 bases, with 10 bases spanning the gap. The CDR3 covers 12 residues. The V gene's germline CDR1 is SEHNR and CDR2 FQNEAQ (reference sequence). The CDR3 loop is CASSSNRAEQYF. CDR3 sequence (DNA): TGTGCCAGCAGCTCAAACAGGGCCGAGCAGTACTTC.

The V gene is TRBV11-2, the J gene TRBJ1-2; D gene ambiguous. Germline V gives CDR1 SGHAT, CDR2 FQNNGV. The CDR3 has 14 amino acids. V gave up 4 bases and J gave up 4 bases, with 13 bases separating them. In DNA, the CDR3 is TGTGCCAGCAGCTCCACGGGCCTCACCTATGGCTACACCTTC. Translating it yields CASSSTGLTYGYTF.

The chain uses TRBV7-2 and TRBJ2-3; TRBD2 agrees at 8 bases. This CDR3 spans 16 amino acids. Germline values: CDR1 SGHTA, CDR2 FQGNSA. Trimming cost V 5 bases and J 2 bases; bases outside gene matches: 9. The CDR3, as DNA: TGTGCCAGCAGCCCTACTCGCGGGGGGCCCACAGATACGCAGTATTTT. Amino acids: CASSPTRGGPTDTQYF.

This chain joins TRBV29-1 and TRBJ1-1, with a possible D match to TRBD1 (5 bases). V shed 1 base and J shed 8 bases, with 14 bases lying between them. Germline loops: CDR1 SQVTM, CDR2 ANQGSEA. The CDR3 extends over 13 amino acids. The CDR3 bases are TGCAGCGTTGAAGGGTACAGGTTCCAGGAAGCTTTCTTT. Translating gives CSVEGYRFQEAFF. The variable domain in full, completed from reference TRBV29-1 and TRBJ1-1, reads SAVISQKPSRDICQRGTSLTIQCQVDSQVTMMFWYRQQPGQSLTLIATANQGSEATYESGFVIDKFPISRPNLTFSTLTVSNMSPEDSSIYLCSVEGYRFQEAFFGQGTRLTVV.